This is a list of T cell receptor beta chains from one sample in a study of beta chain features in type 1 diabetes. Some clones are missing from TCRdb's copy, which holds only in-frame ones; the method was immunoSEQ multiplex PCR. The table includes about 180,000 clones, around 7.9% detected once. The sample comprised central memory CD4+ T cells from blood. These receptors all come from a man aged 18 to 29 with type 1 diabetes. Both conserved end residues are trimmed from each CDR3.

v_call | cdr3_length | cdr3_aa
TRBV6-6 | 10 | ASAETQETQY
TRBV2 | 13 | ASSERHSGANVLT
TRBV18 | 11 | ASSPRQDETQH
TRBV28 | 14 | ASRSGGNPSGNTIY
TRBV2 | 12 | ASSDTGGLETQY
TRBV5-4 | 14 | ASSLTLALTSDTQY
TRBV28 | 14 | ASSSRGAGSSYEQY
TRBV27 | 11 | ASRGQSNQPQH
TRBV30 | 12 | AWGTSGGRETQY
TRBV5-6 | 12 | ASSFLAVTGELF
TRBV11-2 | 12 | ASSLEQNTGELF
TRBV5-1 | 13 | ASSLNTGFSYEQY
TRBV5-4 | 16 | ASSSGTRVSGDEETQY
TRBV5-6 | 13 | ASSLQTVRQETQY
TRBV28 | 12 | ASSFRRRDTEAF
TRBV11-2 | 13 | ASSLAWRAPRGQY
TRBV9 | 10 | ASSVERGTQY
TRBV11-2 | 12 | ASSSDRYQETQY
TRBV4-3 | 12 | ASSQVGRGKGYT
TRBV18 | 13 | ASSPGTGISYEQY
TRBV2 | 11 | ASPGRRRDEQF
TRBV28 | 11 | ASSYSYHNEQF
TRBV10-3 | 13 | AISESVPGGYEQY
TRBV11-2 | 10 | ASSAYSAVQF
TRBV28 | 12 | ASSYRATNEKLF
TRBV2 | 14 | ASSEVSGQSYNEQF
TRBV5-1 | 13 | ASSQSLAGDNEQF
TRBV11-2 | 13 | ASSFWTGEQETQY
TRBV9 | 13 | ASSVSPTGDSPLH
TRBV28 | 13 | ASSGTSGKGNEQF
TRBV30 | 12 | AWMSLSGANVLT
TRBV7-9 | 11 | ASSLAYNQPQH
TRBV7-8 | 10 | ASSRAGEEQF
TRBV5-4 | 13 | ASSAGTSGPETQY
TRBV5-1 | 14 | ASTNRPGQESSPLH
TRBV27 | 11 | ASSLKRNQPQH
TRBV19 | 12 | ASHSGSSYNEQF
TRBV11-3 | 13 | ASSRSGGADNEQF
TRBV30 | 10 | AWSVSAYEQY
TRBV2 | 9 | ASSESRGCT
TRBV15 | 12 | ATSRPGLADTQY
TRBV6-1 | 13 | ASRATSGGTYEQY
TRBV18 | 11 | ASSPPSPEKLF
TRBV7-8 | 13 | ASSLAQGSYYGYT
TRBV30 | 11 | AWSALRGEKLF
TRBV5-1 | 11 | ASSLRVQETQY
TRBV19 | 14 | ASSIDLGFSNQPQH
TRBV5-1 | 10 | ASSRDTDTQY
TRBV28 | 13 | ASSPLRGGNQPQH